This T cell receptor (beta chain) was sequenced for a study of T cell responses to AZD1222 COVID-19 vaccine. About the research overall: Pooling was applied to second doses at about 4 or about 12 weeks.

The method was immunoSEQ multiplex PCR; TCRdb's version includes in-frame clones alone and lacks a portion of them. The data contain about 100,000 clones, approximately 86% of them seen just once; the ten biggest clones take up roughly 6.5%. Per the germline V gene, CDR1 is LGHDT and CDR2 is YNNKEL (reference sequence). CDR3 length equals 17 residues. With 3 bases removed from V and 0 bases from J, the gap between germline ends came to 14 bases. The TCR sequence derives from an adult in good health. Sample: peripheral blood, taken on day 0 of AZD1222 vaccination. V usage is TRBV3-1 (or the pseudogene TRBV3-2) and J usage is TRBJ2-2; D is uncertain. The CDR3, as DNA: TGTGCCAGCAGCCACGGCGATGTAGGCGCGAACACCGGGGAGCTGTTTTTT. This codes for CASSHGDVGANTGELFF.